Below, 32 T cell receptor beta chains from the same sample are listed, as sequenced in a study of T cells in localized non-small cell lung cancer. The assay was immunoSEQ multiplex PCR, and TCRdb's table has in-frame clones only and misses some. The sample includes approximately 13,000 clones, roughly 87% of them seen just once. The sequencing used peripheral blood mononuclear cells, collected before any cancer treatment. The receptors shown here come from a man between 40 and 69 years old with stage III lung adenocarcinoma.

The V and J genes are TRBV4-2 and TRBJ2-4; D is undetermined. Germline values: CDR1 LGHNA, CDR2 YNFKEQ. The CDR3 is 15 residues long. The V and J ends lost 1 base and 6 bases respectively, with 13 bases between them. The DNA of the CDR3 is TGTGCCAGCAGCCAAGTTCCGCGGACCCCAAACATTCAGTACTTC. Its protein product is CASSQVPRTPNIQYF.

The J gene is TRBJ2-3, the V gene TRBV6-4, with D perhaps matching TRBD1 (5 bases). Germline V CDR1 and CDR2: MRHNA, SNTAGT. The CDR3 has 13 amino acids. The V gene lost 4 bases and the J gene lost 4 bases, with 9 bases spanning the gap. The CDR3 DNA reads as TGTGCCAGCAGTGCGTCCAGGGCAGATACGCAGTATTTT. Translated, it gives CASSASRADTQYF.

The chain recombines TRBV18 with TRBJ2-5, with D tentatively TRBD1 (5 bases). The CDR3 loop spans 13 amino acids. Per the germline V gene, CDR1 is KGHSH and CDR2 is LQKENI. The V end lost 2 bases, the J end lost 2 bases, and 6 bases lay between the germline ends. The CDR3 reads CASSPGAQETQYF. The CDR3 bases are TGTGCCAGCTCACCAGGGGCTCAAGAGACCCAGTACTTC.

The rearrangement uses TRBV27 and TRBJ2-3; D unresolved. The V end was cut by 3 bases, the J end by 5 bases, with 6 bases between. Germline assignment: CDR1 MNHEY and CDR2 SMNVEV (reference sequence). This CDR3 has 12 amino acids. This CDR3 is CASSLSRDTQYF. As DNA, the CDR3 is TGTGCCAGCAGTTTGTCACGAGATACGCAGTATTTT.

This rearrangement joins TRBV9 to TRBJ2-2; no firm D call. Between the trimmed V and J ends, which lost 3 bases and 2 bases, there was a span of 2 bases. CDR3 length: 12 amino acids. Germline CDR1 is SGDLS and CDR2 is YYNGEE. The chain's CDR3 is CASSGNTGELFF. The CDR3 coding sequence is TGTGCCAGCAGCGGTAACACCGGGGAGCTGTTTTTT. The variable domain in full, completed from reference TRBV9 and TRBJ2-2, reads DSGVTQTPKHLITATGQRVTLRCSPRSGDLSVYWYQQSLDQGLQFLIQYYNGEERAKGNILERFSAQQFPDLHSELNLSSLELGDSALYFCASSGNTGELFFGEGSRLTVL.

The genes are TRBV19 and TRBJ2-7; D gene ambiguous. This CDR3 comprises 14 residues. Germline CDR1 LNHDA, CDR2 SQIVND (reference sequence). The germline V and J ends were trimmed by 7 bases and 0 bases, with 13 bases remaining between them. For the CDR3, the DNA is TGTGCCAGTAAAAGCTACTCTAGCTCCTACGAGCAGTACTTC. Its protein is CASKSYSSSYEQYF.

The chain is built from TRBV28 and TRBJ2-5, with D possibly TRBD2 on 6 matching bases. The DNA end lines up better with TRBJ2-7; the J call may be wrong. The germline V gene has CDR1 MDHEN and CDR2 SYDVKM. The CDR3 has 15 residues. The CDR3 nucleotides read TGTGCCAGCAGATATTATAGCGGTGACTCCTACGAGCAGTACTTC. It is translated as CASRYYSGDSYEQYF.

CDR3 in amino acids: CASRRDRPPGQETQYF. The CDR3 DNA is TGTGCCAGCAGGCGGGACAGGCCGCCTGGCCAAGAGACCCAGTACTTC. This chain links TRBV2 with TRBJ2-5; 8 bases map to TRBD1. The V and J ends lost 6 bases and 1 base, in that order; junction bases with no gene match: 10. The germline gives CDR1 SNHLY, CDR2 FYNNEI. CDR3 size: 16 residues.

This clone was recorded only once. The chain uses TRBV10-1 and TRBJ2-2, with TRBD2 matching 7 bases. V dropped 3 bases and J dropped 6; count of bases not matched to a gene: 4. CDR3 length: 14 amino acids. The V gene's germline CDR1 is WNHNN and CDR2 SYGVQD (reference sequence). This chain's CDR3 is CASSEGGRAGELFF. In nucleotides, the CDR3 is TGCGCCAGCAGTGAAGGCGGGAGAGCCGGGGAGCTGTTTTTT.

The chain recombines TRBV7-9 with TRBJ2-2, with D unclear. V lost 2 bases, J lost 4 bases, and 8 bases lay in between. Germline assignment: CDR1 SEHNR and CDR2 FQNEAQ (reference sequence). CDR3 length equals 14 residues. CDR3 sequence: CASSLRASTGELFF. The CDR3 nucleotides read TGTGCCAGCAGCTTACGAGCCAGCACCGGGGAGCTGTTTTTT.

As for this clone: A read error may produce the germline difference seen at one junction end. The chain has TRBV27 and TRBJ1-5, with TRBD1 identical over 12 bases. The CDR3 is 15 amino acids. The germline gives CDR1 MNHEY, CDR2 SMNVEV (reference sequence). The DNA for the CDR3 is TGTGCCAGCAGTTTCGGGACAGGGGGCAAACAGCCCCAGCATTTT. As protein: CASSFGTGGKQPQHF.

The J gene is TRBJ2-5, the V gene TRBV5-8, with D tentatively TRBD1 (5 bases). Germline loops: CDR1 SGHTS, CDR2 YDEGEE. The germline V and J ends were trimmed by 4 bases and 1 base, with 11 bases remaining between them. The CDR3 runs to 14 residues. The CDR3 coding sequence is TGTGCCAGCAGCACCGGACAAGCCCAAGAGACCCAGTACTTC. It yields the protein CASSTGQAQETQYF.

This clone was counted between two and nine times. CDR3 sequence (DNA): TGTGCCAGCAGCCAACCCCCCGTAGATACGCAGTATTTT. Protein product: CASSQPPVDTQYF. V gene TRBV11-2 combines with J gene TRBJ2-3; D uncertain. The V end was cut by 5 bases, the J end by 5 bases, with 11 bases between. The germline gives CDR1 SGHAT, CDR2 FQNNGV. The CDR3 loop spans 13 amino acids. Based on the CDR3 plus reference TRBV11-2 and TRBJ2-3, the full variable domain is EAGVAQSPRYKIIEKRQSVAFWCNPISGHATLYWYQQILGQGPKLLIQFQNNGVVDDSQLPKDRFSAERLKGVDSTLKIQPAKLEDSAVYLCASSQPPVDTQYFGPGTRLTVL.

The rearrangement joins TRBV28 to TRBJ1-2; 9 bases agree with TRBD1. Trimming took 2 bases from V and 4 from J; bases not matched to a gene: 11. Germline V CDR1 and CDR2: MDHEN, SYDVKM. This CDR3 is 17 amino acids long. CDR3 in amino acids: CASSLGPTGGGRYGYTF. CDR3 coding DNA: TGTGCCAGCAGTTTAGGCCCGACAGGGGGAGGGCGCTATGGCTACACCTTC.

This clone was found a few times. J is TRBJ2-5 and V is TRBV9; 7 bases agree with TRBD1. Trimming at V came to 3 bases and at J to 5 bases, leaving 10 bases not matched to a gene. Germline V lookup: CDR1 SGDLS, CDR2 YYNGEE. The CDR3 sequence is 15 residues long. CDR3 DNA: TGTGCCAGCAGCGGACGGACAGGCACCCAGGAGACCCAGTACTTC. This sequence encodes CASSGRTGTQETQYF. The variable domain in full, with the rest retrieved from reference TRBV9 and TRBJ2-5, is DSGVTQTPKHLITATGQRVTLRCSPRSGDLSVYWYQQSLDQGLQFLIQYYNGEERAKGNILERFSAQQFPDLHSELNLSSLELGDSALYFCASSGRTGTQETQYFGPGTRLLVL.

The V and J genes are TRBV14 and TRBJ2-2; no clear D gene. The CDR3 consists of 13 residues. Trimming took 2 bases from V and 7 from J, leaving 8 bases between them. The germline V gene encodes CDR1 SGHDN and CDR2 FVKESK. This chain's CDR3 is CASSQLARGELFF. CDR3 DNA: TGTGCCAGCAGCCAATTGGCCCGCGGGGAGCTGTTTTTT.

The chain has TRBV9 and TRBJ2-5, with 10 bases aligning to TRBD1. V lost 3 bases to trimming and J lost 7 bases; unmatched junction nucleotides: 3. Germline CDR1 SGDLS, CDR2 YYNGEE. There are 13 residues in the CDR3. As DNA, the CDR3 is TGTGCCAGCAGCGGACAGGGGGCAGGGACCCAGTACTTC. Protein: CASSGQGAGTQYF. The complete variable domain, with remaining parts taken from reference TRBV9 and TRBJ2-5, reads DSGVTQTPKHLITATGQRVTLRCSPRSGDLSVYWYQQSLDQGLQFLIQYYNGEERAKGNILERFSAQQFPDLHSELNLSSLELGDSALYFCASSGQGAGTQYFGPGTRLLVL.

The CDR3 nucleotides are TGCAGCGTTGGATCGGACAGGGTAAGGAATGAGCAGTTCTTC. As protein: CSVGSDRVRNEQFF. The rearrangement links TRBV29-1 to TRBJ2-1; the match to TRBD1 covers 8 bases. The CDR3 consists of 14 residues. Trimming cost V 4 bases and J 7 bases; bases outside gene matches: 9. Germline V gene data show CDR1 as SQVTM and CDR2 as ANQGSEA.

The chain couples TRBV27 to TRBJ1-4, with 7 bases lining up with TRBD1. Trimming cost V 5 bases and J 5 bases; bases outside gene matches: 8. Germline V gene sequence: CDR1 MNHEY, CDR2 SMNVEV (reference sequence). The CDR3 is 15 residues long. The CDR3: CASSPQDRRNEKLFF. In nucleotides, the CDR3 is TGTGCCAGCAGTCCTCAGGACAGGAGGAATGAAAAACTGTTTTTT.

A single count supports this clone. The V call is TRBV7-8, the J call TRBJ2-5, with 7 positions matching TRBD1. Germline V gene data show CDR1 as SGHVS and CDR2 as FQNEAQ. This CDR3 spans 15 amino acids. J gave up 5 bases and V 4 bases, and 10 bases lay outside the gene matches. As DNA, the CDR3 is TGTGCCAGCAGCTCCTATAGCGACAGGGTGGAGACCCAGTACTTC. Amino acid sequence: CASSSYSDRVETQYF.

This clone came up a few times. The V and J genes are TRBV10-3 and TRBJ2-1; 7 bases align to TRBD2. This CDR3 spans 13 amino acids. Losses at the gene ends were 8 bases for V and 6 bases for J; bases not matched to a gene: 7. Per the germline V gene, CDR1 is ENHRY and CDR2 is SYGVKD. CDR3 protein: CAISASGANEQFF. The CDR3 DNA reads TGTGCCATCTCAGCTAGCGGAGCCAATGAGCAGTTCTTC.

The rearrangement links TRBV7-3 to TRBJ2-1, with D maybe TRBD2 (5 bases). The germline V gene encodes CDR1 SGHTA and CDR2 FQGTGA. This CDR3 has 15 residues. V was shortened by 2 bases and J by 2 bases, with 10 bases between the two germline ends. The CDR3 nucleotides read TGTGCCAGCAGCTTAGTGCCCGGGGCCTACAATGAGCAGTTCTTC. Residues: CASSLVPGAYNEQFF.

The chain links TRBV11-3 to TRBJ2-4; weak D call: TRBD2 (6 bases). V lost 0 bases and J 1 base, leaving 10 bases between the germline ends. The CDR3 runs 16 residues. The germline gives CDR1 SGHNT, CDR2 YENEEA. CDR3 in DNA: TGTGCCAGCAGCTTAGAGGGTGGGAGGGCCAAAAACATTCAGTACTTC. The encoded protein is CASSLEGGRAKNIQYF. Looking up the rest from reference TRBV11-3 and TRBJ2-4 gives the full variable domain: EAGVVQSPRYKIIEKKQPVAFWCNPISGHNTLYWYLQNLGQGPELLIRYENEEAVDDSQLPKDRFSAERLKGVDSTLKIQPAELGDSAVYLCASSLEGGRAKNIQYFGAGTRLSVL.

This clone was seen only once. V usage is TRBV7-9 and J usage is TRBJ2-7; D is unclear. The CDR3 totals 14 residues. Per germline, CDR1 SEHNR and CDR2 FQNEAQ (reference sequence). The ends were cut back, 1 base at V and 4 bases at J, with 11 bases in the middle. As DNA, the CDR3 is TGTGCCAGCAGCTTAGGTGGGGAACTGTACGAGCAGTACTTC. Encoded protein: CASSLGGELYEQYF.

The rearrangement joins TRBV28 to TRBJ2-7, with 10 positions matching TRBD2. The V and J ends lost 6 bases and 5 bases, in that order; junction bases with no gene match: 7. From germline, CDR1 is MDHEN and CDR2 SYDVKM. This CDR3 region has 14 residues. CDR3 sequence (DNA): TGTGCCAGCAGAAAGCTAGCGGGAGCGAACGAGCAGTACTTC. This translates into CASRKLAGANEQYF. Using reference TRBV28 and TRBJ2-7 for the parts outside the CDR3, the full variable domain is DVKVTQSSRYLVKRTGEKVFLECVQDMDHENMFWYRQDPGLGLRLIYFSYDVKMKEKGDIPEGYSVSREKKERFSLILESASTNQTSMYLCASRKLAGANEQYFGPGTRLTVT.

The CDR3: CASSAWDRGLETQYF. The CDR3 DNA reads as TGTGCCAGCAGCGCCTGGGACAGGGGTTTGGAGACCCAGTACTTC. The chain recombines TRBV7-9 with TRBJ2-5, with TRBD1 matching 10 bases. CDR1 and CDR2 (germline): SEHNR, FQNEAQ (reference sequence). This CDR3 is built from 15 residues. Trimming cost V 5 bases and J 5 bases; bases outside gene matches: 8.

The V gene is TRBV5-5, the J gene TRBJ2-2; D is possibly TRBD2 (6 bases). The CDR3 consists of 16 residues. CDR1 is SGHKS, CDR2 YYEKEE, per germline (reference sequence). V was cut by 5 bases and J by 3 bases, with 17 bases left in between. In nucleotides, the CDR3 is TGTGCCAGCAGAAATGCATGGCGGGATTACACCGGGGAGCTGTTTTTT. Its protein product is CASRNAWRDYTGELFF.

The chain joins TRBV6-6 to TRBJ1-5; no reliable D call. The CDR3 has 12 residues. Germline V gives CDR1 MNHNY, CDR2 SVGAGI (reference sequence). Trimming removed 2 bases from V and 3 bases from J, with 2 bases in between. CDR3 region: CASSYVNQPQHF. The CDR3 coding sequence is TGTGCCAGCAGTTACGTCAATCAGCCCCAGCATTTT.

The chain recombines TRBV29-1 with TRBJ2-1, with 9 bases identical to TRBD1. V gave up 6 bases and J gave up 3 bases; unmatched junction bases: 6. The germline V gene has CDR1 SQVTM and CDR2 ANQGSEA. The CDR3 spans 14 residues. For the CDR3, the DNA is TGCAGCGTCGCCGACAGGGGGGTCTACAATGAGCAGTTCTTC. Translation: CSVADRGVYNEQFF.

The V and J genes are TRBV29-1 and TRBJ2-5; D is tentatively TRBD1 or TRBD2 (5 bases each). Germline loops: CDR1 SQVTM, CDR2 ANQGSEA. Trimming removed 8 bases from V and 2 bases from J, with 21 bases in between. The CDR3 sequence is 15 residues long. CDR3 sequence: CSIEVRGDRQETQYF. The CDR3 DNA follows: TGCAGCATCGAAGTGAGGGGAGACAGACAAGAGACCCAGTACTTC.

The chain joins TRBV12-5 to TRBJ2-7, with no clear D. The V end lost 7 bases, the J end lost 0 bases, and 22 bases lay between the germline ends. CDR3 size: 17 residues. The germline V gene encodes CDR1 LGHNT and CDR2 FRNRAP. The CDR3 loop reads CASANSPADLASYEQYF. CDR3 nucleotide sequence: TGTGCTAGTGCCAATTCCCCGGCCGATCTGGCCTCCTACGAGCAGTACTTC.

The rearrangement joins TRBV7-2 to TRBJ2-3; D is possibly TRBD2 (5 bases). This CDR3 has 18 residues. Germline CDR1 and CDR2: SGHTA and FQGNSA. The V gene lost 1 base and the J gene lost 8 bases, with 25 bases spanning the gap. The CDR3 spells CASSLGAVEPRLVGTQYF. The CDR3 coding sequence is TGTGCCAGCAGCTTAGGAGCGGTGGAGCCCAGGCTGGTTGGTACGCAGTATTTT.